The T cell receptor beta chain under discussion was sequenced for a study of blood T cells in healthy people across ages. In each sample, at least 6.5 million PBMCs were isolated. This clonotype was observed a few times. As yet, its antigen is unknown. With a J-beta primer mix and a sample-barcoded 5' primer, a second PCR ran 7 to 11 cycles. TCRdb ran MiXCR on the 5' RACE reads and lists one entry per CDR3 protein. Here the sample spans 600,000 to 850,000 distinct CDR3 sequences, roughly two fifths being singletons. Points from the study as a whole: The fall in TCR beta diversity per million T cells was roughly linear with age.

V trimming: 7 bases; J trimming: 0 bases; junction bases outside the gene matches: 6. CDR1 is MDHEN, CDR2 SYDVKM, per germline. The CDR3 extends over 15 amino acids. The sequence came from a woman aged 60-75 years in good health. The gene calls are TRBV28 and TRBJ1-5; 7 bases map to TRBD1. Sequenced material: blood. CDR3: CASNWAGGSNQPQHF. CDR3 sequence (DNA): TGTGCCAGCAATTGGGCAGGGGGTAGCAATCAGCCCCAGCATTTT.